The next 31 T cell receptor beta chains were all read from a single sample in a study of OX40 agonist ivuxolimab in advanced cancers. Generated by immunoSEQ multiplex PCR, the TCRdb table keeps only in-frame clones and is missing some. This table holds about 80,000 clones, 90% to 95% found once. The material was CD4+ or CD8+ T cells sorted from blood, obtained in a trial of the OX40 agonist ivuxolimab. The receptors were sampled from an adult with an advanced solid tumor such as melanoma, head and neck, liver or kidney cancer.

V gene TRBV5-4 combines with J gene TRBJ1-1; D call uncertain. Trimming stripped 0 bases from V and 5 bases from J, with 2 bases between. Per germline, CDR1 SGHNT and CDR2 YYREEE (reference sequence). The CDR3 sequence is 11 residues long. The CDR3 DNA sequence: TGTGCCAGCAGCTTGGTGACTGAAGCTTTCTTT. Its translation is CASSLVTEAFF.

This chain connects TRBV5-6 to TRBJ2-3; D is perhaps TRBD2 (5 bases). The CDR3 covers 15 residues. Trimming removed 0 bases at V and 5 bases at J, with 13 bases between. Germline CDR1 SGHDT, CDR2 YYEEEE. CDR3 protein: CASSLAPRARDTQYF. In nucleotides, the CDR3 is TGTGCCAGCAGCTTGGCCCCGAGGGCCCGAGATACGCAGTATTTT.

The chain combines TRBV25-1 with TRBJ2-7, with D unclear. The CDR3 is made up of 15 amino acids. Germline V gene sequence: CDR1 MGHDK, CDR2 SYGVNS. V gave up 3 bases and J gave up 2 bases, with 14 bases separating them. CDR3 sequence (DNA): TGTGCCAGCAGTGACATCCTCGGAAGGCCCTACGAGCAGTACTTC. This translates into CASSDILGRPYEQYF.

A single count supports this clone. Different DNA sequences within this sample yield the same CDR3. The V and J genes are TRBV11-2 and TRBJ2-7; 7 nucleotides agree with TRBD2. From germline, CDR1 is SGHAT and CDR2 FQNNGV. V shed 5 bases and J 2 bases; nucleotides not matched to a gene: 3. The CDR3 contains 13 residues. CDR3 in DNA: TGTGCCAGCAGCCCCGGACTAGCCTACGAGCAGTACTTC. Translation: CASSPGLAYEQYF.

V gene TRBV9 combines with J gene TRBJ2-3, with 8 nucleotides matching TRBD2. Germline V gives CDR1 SGDLS, CDR2 YYNGEE. The CDR3 is 16 amino acids. Trimming removed 4 bases from V and 2 bases from J; junction bases left unmatched: 9. DNA of the CDR3: TGTGCCAGCAGCCAGGGGAGTAGCGGGAACACAGATACGCAGTATTTT. Amino acids: CASSQGSSGNTDTQYF.

The chain joins TRBV13 to TRBJ2-2; no reliable D call. The germline V gene has CDR1 PRHDT and CDR2 FYEKMQ (reference sequence). The length of the CDR3 is 14 residues. Trimming removed 4 bases at V and 6 bases at J, with 12 bases between. The CDR3: CASSSPSNAGELFF. CDR3 nucleotide sequence: TGTGCCAGCAGCTCCCCCTCCAACGCCGGGGAGCTGTTTTTT.

The chain recombines TRBV11-2 with TRBJ2-3, with 10 bases lining up with TRBD2. The CDR3 has 15 amino acids. Looked up from germline, CDR1 is SGHAT and CDR2 is FQNNGV. The J segment lost 2 bases and the V segment lost 4 bases, leaving 3 bases of the junction unmatched. The CDR3 DNA sequence: TGTGCCAGCAGCTCCGGACTAGCGGACACAGATACGCAGTATTTT. It codes for CASSSGLADTDTQYF.

The chain has TRBV4-3 and TRBJ2-7, with unresolved D. The CDR3 runs to 15 residues. V gave up 1 base and J gave up 6 bases, with 16 bases separating them. In germline, CDR1 is LGHNA, CDR2 YSLEER. The CDR3 coding sequence is TGCGCCAGCAGCCAAGTGTCCCAGGCCGGAATCGAGCAGTACTTC. This translates into CASSQVSQAGIEQYF.

This chain uses TRBV13 with TRBJ2-7; D is uncertain. This CDR3 comprises 11 residues. The V gene lost 3 bases and the J gene lost 3 bases, with 3 bases spanning the gap. Germline values: CDR1 PRHDT, CDR2 FYEKMQ (reference sequence). The CDR3 nucleotides are TGTGCCAGCAGCTTGGACTACGAGCAGTACTTC. Amino acid sequence: CASSLDYEQYF. Using reference TRBV13 and TRBJ2-7 for the parts outside the CDR3, the full variable domain is AAGVIQSPRHLIKEKRETATLKCYPIPRHDTVYWYQQGPGQDPQFLISFYEKMQSDKGSIPDRFSAQQFSDYHSELNMSSLELGDSALYFCASSLDYEQYFGPGTRLTVT.

The rearrangement joins TRBV29-1 to TRBJ1-2; the D is unclear. Trimming removed 7 bases at V and 10 bases at J, with 19 bases between. The CDR3 has 12 amino acids. Germline CDR1 is SQVTM and CDR2 is ANQGSEA. In DNA, the CDR3 is TGCAGCGCCAACTTTGGACTGGAGGACTACACCTTC. It is translated as CSANFGLEDYTF.

This CDR3 reads CASSVDWKGSYEQYF. The CDR3 DNA is TGTGCCAGCAGCGTAGATTGGAAGGGGTCCTACGAGCAGTACTTC. The chain has TRBV9 and TRBJ2-7; maybe TRBD1 (5 bases). The CDR3 is 15 amino acids. From germline, CDR1 is SGDLS and CDR2 YYNGEE. V was trimmed by 0 bases and J by 1 base, leaving 11 bases between them. The whole variable domain, remainder taken from reference TRBV9 and TRBJ2-7, is DSGVTQTPKHLITATGQRVTLRCSPRSGDLSVYWYQQSLDQGLQFLIQYYNGEERAKGNILERFSAQQFPDLHSELNLSSLELGDSALYFCASSVDWKGSYEQYFGPGTRLTVT.

The genes are TRBV7-9 and TRBJ2-1, with 8 bases matching TRBD1. V was clipped by 4 bases and J by 0 bases; unmatched bases: 5. From germline, CDR1 is SEHNR and CDR2 FQNEAQ (reference sequence). The CDR3 runs to 16 residues. CDR3 bases: TGTGCCAGCAGCTCCGGACAGGGTAGCTCCTACAATGAGCAGTTCTTC. Protein: CASSSGQGSSYNEQFF.

The V gene is TRBV14, the J gene TRBJ1-5, with 7 bases matching TRBD1. The CDR3 runs 19 residues. After removal of 5 bases from V and 0 bases from J, the junction contained 16 bases not matched to a gene. CDR1 SGHDN and CDR2 FVKESK come from the germline V gene. This chain's CDR3 is CASSEIKDRPLYSNQPQHF. CDR3 in DNA: TGTGCCAGCAGCGAGATCAAGGACAGGCCCTTGTATAGCAATCAGCCCCAGCATTTT.

For the CDR3, the DNA is TGTGCCAGCGGACTAGCGGGAGGGCATCGCGAGCAGTACTTC. Amino acids: CASGLAGGHREQYF. The rearrangement uses TRBV19 and TRBJ2-7, with 15 bases that match TRBD2. CDR1 LNHDA and CDR2 SQIVND come from the germline V gene (reference sequence). With V trimmed by 9 bases and J by 6 bases, 6 bases remained unmatched. This CDR3 has 14 residues.

The chain links TRBV28 to TRBJ2-7; D might be TRBD1 (5 bases). The CDR3 spans 13 residues. Germline V lookup: CDR1 MDHEN, CDR2 SYDVKM. V was trimmed by 3 bases and J by 2 bases, leaving 8 bases between them. CDR3 residues: CASSFIRAYEQYF. The CDR3 coding sequence is TGTGCCAGCAGTTTCATCAGGGCCTACGAGCAGTACTTC.

The chain recombines TRBV21-1 with TRBJ2-7; no check of the table's D call, TRBD2, against the DNA was made. TRBV21-1 is recorded as a pseudogene. There are 12 residues in the CDR3. The CDR3 loop reads CASTRDLYEQYF. The CDR3 bases are TGTGCCAGCACTCGGGACTTATACGAGCAGTACTTC.

This clone was found once. The chain combines TRBV18 with TRBJ2-7; 13 bases map to TRBD2. With 1 base clipped from V and 5 bases from J, the junction kept 2 bases outside the gene matches. Germline V gene sequence: CDR1 KGHSH, CDR2 LQKENI. The CDR3 length is 15 residues. CDR3 sequence (DNA): TGTGCCAGCTCACCACGGACTAGCGGGAGCAACGAGCAGTACTTC. Residues: CASSPRTSGSNEQYF. The entire variable domain, with the rest obtained from reference TRBV18 and TRBJ2-7, is as follows: NAGVMQNPRHLVRRRGQEARLRCSPMKGHSHVYWYRQLPEEGLKFMVYLQKENIIDESGMPKERFSAEFPKEGPSILRIQQVVRGDSAAYFCASSPRTSGSNEQYFGPGTRLTVT.

The chain employs TRBV27 and TRBJ1-2, with D possibly matching TRBD1 (6 bases). Per germline, CDR1 MNHEY and CDR2 SMNVEV (reference sequence). This CDR3 region has 15 residues. V was trimmed by 5 bases and J by 7 bases, leaving 20 bases between them. The CDR3 DNA is TGTGCCAGCAGTCCCGGGGCCAGGGGATTGAGTGGCTACACCTTC. The encoded protein is CASSPGARGLSGYTF.

V is TRBV7-4 and J is TRBJ2-5; D is possibly TRBD1 (5 bases). V gave up 6 bases and J gave up 3 bases, with 14 bases separating them. Germline lookup yields CDR1 SGHVT and CDR2 SQSDAQ. This CDR3 comprises 14 residues. The CDR3 DNA is TGTGCCAGCAGTTTTGACAGTAAAGAAGAGACCCAGTACTTC. Translated: CASSFDSKEETQYF.

J is TRBJ2-7 and V is TRBV29-1; TRBD1 matches at 8 bases. Germline CDR1 and CDR2: SQVTM and ANQGSEA. CDR3 size: 12 residues. V trimming: 5 bases; J trimming: 4 bases; junction bases outside the gene matches: 4. The CDR3 protein is CSVRTGPYEQYF. The DNA for the CDR3 is TGCAGCGTTAGGACAGGGCCATACGAGCAGTACTTC.

The chain links TRBV4-3 to TRBJ2-6; D is possibly TRBD1 (6 bases). Germline V CDR1 and CDR2: LGHNA, YSLEER. This CDR3 contains 18 residues. The V and J ends lost 2 bases and 0 bases respectively, with 14 bases between them. Written as DNA, the CDR3 is TGCGCCAGCAGCCAATACCGGGACATCCGCTCTGGGGCCAACGTCCTGACTTTC. Its protein product is CASSQYRDIRSGANVLTF.

This sequence joins TRBV7-3 and TRBJ2-1; D not certain. The germline V and J ends were trimmed by 2 bases and 6 bases, with 8 bases remaining between them. Germline V CDR1 and CDR2: SGHTA, FQGTGA. The CDR3 is made up of 13 amino acids. CDR3 coding DNA: TGTGCCAGCAGCTTAGAGTGGGGCAATGAGCAGTTCTTC. Its protein product is CASSLEWGNEQFF.

This sequence joins TRBV7-8 and TRBJ2-5, with D tentatively TRBD1 (6 bases). The J call may not be correct, given that the DNA end is closer to TRBJ2-7. The CDR3 sequence is 14 residues long. Germline loops: CDR1 SGHVS, CDR2 FQNEAQ. This CDR3 is CASSLAGQGYEQYF. The CDR3, as DNA: TGTGCCAGCAGCTTAGCAGGGCAGGGGTACGAGCAGTACTTC.

Regarding this clone: Germline is not matched at one junction end, which may reflect a read error. The chain combines TRBV7-7 with TRBJ2-1; 12 positions agree with TRBD2. The germline CDR1 and CDR2 sequences are SSHAT and FNYEAQ (reference sequence). The CDR3 has 15 amino acids. The CDR3 reads CASSLGTSGRNEQFF. The CDR3 DNA reads as TGTGCTAGCAGCTTAGGGACTAGCGGGCGCAATGAGCAGTTCTTC.

The chain carries TRBV28 and TRBJ2-7, with D possibly called TRBD1 or TRBD2 (5 bases each). Trimming left V 6 bases short and J 3 bases short, with 15 bases between. The CDR3 length is 14 residues. Germline V gene data show CDR1 as MDHEN and CDR2 as SYDVKM. This CDR3 reads CASSLGARGYEQYF. For the CDR3, the DNA is TGTGCCAGCAGCCTCGGGGCCCGAGGCTACGAGCAGTACTTC.

The gene calls are TRBV27 and TRBJ2-5; TRBD2 matches at 7 bases. CDR3 length: 13 residues. Germline CDR1 and CDR2: MNHEY and SMNVEV (reference sequence). J was trimmed by 4 bases and V by 6 bases; bases with no gene match: 5. In DNA form, the CDR3 reads TGTGCCAGCAGCCTACTAGCGTCAGAGACCCAGTACTTC. Its translation is CASSLLASETQYF.

This sequence joins TRBV2 and TRBJ1-2; D is ambiguous. Per the germline V gene, CDR1 is SNHLY and CDR2 is FYNNEI. Trimming cost V 6 bases and J 4 bases, with 12 bases left between them. The CDR3 is made up of 13 amino acids. CDR3 nucleotides: TGTGCCAGCAGGGAGGGCAGCAGCTATGGCTACACCTTC. Translation gives CASREGSSYGYTF.

This clone was recorded only once. The genes are TRBV7-2 and TRBJ2-1, with TRBD1 identical over 10 bases. Per germline, CDR1 SGHTA and CDR2 FQGNSA. The J segment lost 2 bases and the V segment lost 4 bases, leaving 5 bases of the junction unmatched. The length of the CDR3 is 16 residues. Here the CDR3 DNA reads TGTGCCAGCAGCTCGACAGGGGGCTACGCCTACAATGAGCAGTTCTTC. This encodes CASSSTGGYAYNEQFF. The whole variable domain, filled in from reference TRBV7-2 and TRBJ2-1, reads GAGVSQSPSNKVTEKGKDVELRCDPISGHTALYWYRQSLGQGLEFLIYFQGNSAPDKSGLPSDRFSAERTGGSVSTLTIQRTQQEDSAVYLCASSSTGGYAYNEQFFGPGTRLTVL.

The rearrangement uses TRBV9 and TRBJ2-7; D uncertain. CDR1 and CDR2 (germline): SGDLS, YYNGEE. Trimming cost V 4 bases and J 6 bases, with 11 bases left between them. The CDR3 sequence is 12 residues long. In DNA form, the CDR3 reads TGTGCCAGCAGCCCCCGGTGGGGCGAGCAGTACTTC. It codes for CASSPRWGEQYF.

The V call is TRBV7-9, the J call TRBJ2-7, with 8 bases matching TRBD1. Germline V gives CDR1 SEHNR, CDR2 FQNEAQ (reference sequence). V trimming: 5 bases; J trimming: 5 bases; junction bases outside the gene matches: 2. This CDR3 region has 12 residues. This CDR3 is CASSRTGNEQYF. The DNA of the CDR3 is TGTGCCAGCAGCCGGACAGGGAACGAGCAGTACTTC.

The V call is TRBV9, the J call TRBJ2-5, with D possibly TRBD2 on 6 matching bases. The closer fit of TRBJ2-7 to the DNA end suggests the J call may be wrong. CDR3 length equals 11 residues. Germline CDR1 reads SGDLS; CDR2 reads YYNGEE. The CDR3 here is CASSGGTEQYF. CDR3 DNA sequence: TGTGCCAGCAGTGGAGGGACCGAGCAGTACTTC.